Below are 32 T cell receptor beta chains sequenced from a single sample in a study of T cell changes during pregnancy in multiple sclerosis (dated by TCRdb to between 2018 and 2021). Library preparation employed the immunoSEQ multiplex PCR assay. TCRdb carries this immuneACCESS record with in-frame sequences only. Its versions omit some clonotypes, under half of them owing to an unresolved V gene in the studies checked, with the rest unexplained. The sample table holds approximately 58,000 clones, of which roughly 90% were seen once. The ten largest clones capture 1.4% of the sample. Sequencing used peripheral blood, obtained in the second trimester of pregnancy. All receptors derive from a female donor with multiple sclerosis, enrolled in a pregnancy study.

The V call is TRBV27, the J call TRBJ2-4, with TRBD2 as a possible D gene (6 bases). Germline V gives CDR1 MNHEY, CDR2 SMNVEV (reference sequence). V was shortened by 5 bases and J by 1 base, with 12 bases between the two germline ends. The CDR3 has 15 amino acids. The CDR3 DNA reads TGTGCCAGCAGTCCCTTGGGACTCGCCAAAAACATTCAGTACTTC. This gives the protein CASSPLGLAKNIQYF.

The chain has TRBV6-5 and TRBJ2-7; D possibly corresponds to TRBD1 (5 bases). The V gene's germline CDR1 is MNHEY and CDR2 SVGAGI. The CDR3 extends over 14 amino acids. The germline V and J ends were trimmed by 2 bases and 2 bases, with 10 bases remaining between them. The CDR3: CASSYGARAYEQYF. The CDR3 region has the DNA TGTGCCAGCAGTTACGGGGCCAGAGCCTACGAGCAGTACTTC.

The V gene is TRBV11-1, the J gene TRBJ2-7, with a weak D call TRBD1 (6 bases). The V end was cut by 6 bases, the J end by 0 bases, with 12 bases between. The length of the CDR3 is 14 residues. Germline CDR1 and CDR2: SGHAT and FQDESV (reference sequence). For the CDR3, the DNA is TGTGCCAGCAGGGGACAAGGAGCCTCCTACGAGCAGTACTTC. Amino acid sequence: CASRGQGASYEQYF. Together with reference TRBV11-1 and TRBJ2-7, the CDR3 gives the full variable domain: EAEVAQSPRYKITEKSQAVAFWCDPISGHATLYWYRQILGQGPELLVQFQDESVVDDSQLPKDRFSAERLKGVDSTLKIQPAELGDSAMYLCASRGQGASYEQYFGPGTRLTVT.

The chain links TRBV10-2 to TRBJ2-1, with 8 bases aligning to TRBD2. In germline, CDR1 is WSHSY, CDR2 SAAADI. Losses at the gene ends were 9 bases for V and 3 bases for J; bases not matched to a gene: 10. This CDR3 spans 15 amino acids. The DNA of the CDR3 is TGCGCCAGTCGTCCGGGAGGGACCAGCTACAATGAGCAGTTCTTC. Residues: CASRPGGTSYNEQFF.

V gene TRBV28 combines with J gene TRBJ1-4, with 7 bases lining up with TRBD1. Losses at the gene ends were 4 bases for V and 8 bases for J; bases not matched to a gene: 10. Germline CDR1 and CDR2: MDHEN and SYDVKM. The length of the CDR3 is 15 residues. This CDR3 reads CASSYRQGSGEKLFF. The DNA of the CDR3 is TGTGCCAGCAGTTATCGACAGGGTTCTGGGGAAAAACTGTTTTTT.

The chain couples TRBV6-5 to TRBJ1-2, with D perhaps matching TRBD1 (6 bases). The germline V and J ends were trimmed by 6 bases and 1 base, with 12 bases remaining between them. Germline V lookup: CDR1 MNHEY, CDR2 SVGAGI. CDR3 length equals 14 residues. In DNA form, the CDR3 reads TGTGCCAGCAGAGGGACATTTTTTAACTATGGCTACACCTTC. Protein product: CASRGTFFNYGYTF.

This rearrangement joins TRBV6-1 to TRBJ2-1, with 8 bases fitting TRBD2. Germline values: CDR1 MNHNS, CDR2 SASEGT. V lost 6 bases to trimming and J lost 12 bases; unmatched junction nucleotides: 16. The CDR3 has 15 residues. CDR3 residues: CASRGGLELLFPQFF. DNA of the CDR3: TGTGCCAGCAGGGGGGGACTAGAGCTATTATTTCCGCAGTTCTTC.

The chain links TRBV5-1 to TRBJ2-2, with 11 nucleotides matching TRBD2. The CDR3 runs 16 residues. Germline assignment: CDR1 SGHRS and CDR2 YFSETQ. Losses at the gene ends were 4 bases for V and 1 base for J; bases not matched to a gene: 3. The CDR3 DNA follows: TGCGCCAGCAGCAACGGGACTAGCGGGAACACCGGGGAGCTGTTTTTT. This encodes CASSNGTSGNTGELFF.

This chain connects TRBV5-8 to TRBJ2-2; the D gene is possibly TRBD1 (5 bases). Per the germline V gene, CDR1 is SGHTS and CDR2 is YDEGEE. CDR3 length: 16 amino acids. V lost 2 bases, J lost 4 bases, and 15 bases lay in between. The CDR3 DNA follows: TGTGCCAGCAGCTTTCTTCAGGGTGGTGCCACCGGGGAGCTGTTTTTT. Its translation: CASSFLQGGATGELFF.

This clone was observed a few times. CDR3 coding DNA: TGTGCCAGCAGTGAGGGAAGCGGGTTAACCCCTGAGCAGTTCTTC. Translated: CASSEGSGLTPEQFF. This chain uses TRBV9 with TRBJ2-1; D is perhaps TRBD2 (6 bases). Germline CDR1 reads SGDLS; CDR2 reads YYNGEE. The CDR3 covers 15 residues. V dropped 5 bases and J dropped 9 bases, with 21 bases sitting between them.

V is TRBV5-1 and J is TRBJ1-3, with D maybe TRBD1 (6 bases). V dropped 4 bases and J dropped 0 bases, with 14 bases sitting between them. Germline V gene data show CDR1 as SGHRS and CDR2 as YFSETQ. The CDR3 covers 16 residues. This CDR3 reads CASSGLRDNSGNTIYF. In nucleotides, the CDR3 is TGCGCCAGCAGCGGGCTACGGGACAACTCTGGAAACACCATATATTTT.

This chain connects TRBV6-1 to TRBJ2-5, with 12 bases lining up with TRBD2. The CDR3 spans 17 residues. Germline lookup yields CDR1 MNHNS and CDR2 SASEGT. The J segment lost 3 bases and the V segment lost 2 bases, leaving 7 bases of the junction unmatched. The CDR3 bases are TGTGCCAGCAGTGAACCGCTAGCGGGAGGGCCGGAAGAGACCCAGTACTTC. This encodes CASSEPLAGGPEETQYF.

CDR3 DNA sequence: TGTGCCAGCTCTCCTCTCCCTCAGGGGAATCAGCCCCAGCATTTT. Protein product: CASSPLPQGNQPQHF. The chain couples TRBV18 to TRBJ1-5; D is possibly TRBD1 (6 bases). V lost 6 bases to trimming and J lost 4 bases, with 16 bases between them. Germline V gene data show CDR1 as KGHSH and CDR2 as LQKENI. This CDR3 is 15 amino acids long.

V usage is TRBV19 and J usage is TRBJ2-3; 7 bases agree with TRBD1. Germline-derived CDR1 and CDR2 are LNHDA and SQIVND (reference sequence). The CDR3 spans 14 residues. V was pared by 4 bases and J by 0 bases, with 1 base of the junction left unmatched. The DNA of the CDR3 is TGTGCCAGTAGTACACAGGGGAGCACAGATACGCAGTATTTT. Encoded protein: CASSTQGSTDTQYF.

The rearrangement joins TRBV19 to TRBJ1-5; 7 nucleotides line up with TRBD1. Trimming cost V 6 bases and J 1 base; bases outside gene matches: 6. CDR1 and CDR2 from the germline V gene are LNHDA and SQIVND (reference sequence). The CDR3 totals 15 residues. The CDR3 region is CASSGGQKSNQPQHF. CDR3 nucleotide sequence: TGTGCCAGTAGCGGGGGACAGAAAAGCAATCAGCCCCAGCATTTT.

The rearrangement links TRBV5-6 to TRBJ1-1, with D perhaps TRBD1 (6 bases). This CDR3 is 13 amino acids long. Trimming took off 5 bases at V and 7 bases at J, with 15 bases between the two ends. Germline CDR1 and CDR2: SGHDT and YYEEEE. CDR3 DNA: TGTGCCAGCAGGGACAGCGGTTGGGGTGAAGCTTTCTTT. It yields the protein CASRDSGWGEAFF.

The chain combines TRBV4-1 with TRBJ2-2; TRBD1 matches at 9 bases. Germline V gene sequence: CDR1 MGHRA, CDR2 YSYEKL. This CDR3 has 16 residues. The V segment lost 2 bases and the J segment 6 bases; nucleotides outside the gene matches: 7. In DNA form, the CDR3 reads TGCGCCAGCAGCCAACCCGCTACAGGGGGCCCCGGGGAGCTGTTTTTT. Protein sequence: CASSQPATGGPGELFF.

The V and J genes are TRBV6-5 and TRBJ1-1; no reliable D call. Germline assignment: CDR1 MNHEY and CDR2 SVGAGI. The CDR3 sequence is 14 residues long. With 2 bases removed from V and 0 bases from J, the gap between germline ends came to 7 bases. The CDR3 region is CASSYEGVNTEAFF. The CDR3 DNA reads TGTGCCAGCAGTTACGAGGGCGTGAACACTGAAGCTTTCTTT.

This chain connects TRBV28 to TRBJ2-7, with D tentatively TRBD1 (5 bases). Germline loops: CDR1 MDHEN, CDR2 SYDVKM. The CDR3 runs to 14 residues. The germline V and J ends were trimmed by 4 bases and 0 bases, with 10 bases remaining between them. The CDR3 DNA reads TGTGCCAGCAGTTCAACAGGCCTCTCCTACGAGCAGTACTTC. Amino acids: CASSSTGLSYEQYF.

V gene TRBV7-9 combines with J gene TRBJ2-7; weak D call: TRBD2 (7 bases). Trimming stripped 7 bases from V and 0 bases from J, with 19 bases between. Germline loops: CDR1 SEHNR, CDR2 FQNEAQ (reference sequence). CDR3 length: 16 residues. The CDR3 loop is CASTVLGGPSSYEQYF. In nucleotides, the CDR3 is TGTGCCAGCACCGTTCTGGGGGGGCCCAGCTCCTACGAGCAGTACTTC.

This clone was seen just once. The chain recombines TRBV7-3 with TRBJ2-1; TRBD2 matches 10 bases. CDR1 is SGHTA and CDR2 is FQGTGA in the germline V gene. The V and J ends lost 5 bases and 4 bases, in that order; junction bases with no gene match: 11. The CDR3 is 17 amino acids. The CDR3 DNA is TGTGCCAGCAGCCTTTCCTCCGGGACTAGCGCTTACAATGAGCAGTTCTTC. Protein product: CASSLSSGTSAYNEQFF.

CDR3 sequence: CASIKQGSQTGELFF. The CDR3 region has the DNA TGCGCCAGCATCAAACAGGGGTCCCAAACCGGGGAGCTGTTTTTT. The chain combines TRBV10-2 with TRBJ2-2; 7 bases match TRBD1. This CDR3 region has 15 residues. Germline V lookup: CDR1 WSHSY, CDR2 SAAADI. Losses at the gene ends were 7 bases for V and 5 bases for J; bases not matched to a gene: 10.

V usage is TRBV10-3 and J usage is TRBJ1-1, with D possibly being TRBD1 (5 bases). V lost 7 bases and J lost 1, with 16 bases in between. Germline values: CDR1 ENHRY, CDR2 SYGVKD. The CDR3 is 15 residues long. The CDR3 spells CAINQQFGGNTEAFF. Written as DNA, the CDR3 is TGTGCCATCAACCAACAGTTCGGGGGGAACACTGAAGCTTTCTTT.

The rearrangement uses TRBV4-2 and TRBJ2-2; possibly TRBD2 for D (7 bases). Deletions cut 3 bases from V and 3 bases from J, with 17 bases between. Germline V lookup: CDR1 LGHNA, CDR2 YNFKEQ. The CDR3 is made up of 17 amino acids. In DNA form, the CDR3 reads TGTGCCAGCAGCCAGGCGGGGGCAGGGGCCGACACCGGGGAGCTGTTTTTT. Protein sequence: CASSQAGAGADTGELFF.

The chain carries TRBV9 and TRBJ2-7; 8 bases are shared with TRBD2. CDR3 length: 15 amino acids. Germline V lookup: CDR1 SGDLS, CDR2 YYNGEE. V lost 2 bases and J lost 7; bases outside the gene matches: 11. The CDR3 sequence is CASSVGTSGITEQYF. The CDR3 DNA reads TGTGCCAGCAGCGTCGGAACTAGCGGCATTACAGAGCAGTACTTC. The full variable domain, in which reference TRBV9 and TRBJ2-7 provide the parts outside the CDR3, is DSGVTQTPKHLITATGQRVTLRCSPRSGDLSVYWYQQSLDQGLQFLIQYYNGEERAKGNILERFSAQQFPDLHSELNLSSLELGDSALYFCASSVGTSGITEQYFGPGTRLTVT.

The CDR3 loop is CAWSEGVPSGNTIYF. The CDR3 DNA sequence: TGTGCCTGGAGTGAAGGGGTGCCCTCTGGAAACACCATATATTTT. The J gene is TRBJ1-3, the V gene TRBV30; maybe TRBD1 (5 bases). Between the trimmed V and J ends, which lost 1 base and 0 bases, there was a span of 10 bases. Germline V gene sequence: CDR1 GTSNPN, CDR2 SVGIG (reference sequence). The CDR3 loop spans 15 amino acids.

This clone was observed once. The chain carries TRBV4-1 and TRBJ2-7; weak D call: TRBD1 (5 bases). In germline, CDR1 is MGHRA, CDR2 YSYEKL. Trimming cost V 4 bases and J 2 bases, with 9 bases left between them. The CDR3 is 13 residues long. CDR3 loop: CASSPRQTYEQYF. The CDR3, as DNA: TGCGCCAGCAGCCCCCGACAGACCTACGAGCAGTACTTC.

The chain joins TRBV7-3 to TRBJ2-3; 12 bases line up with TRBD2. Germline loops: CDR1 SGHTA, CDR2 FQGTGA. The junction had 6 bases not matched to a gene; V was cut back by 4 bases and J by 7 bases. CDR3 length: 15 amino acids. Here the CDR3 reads CASSSGLAGQNTQYF. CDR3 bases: TGTGCCAGCAGCTCTGGACTAGCGGGACAAAATACGCAGTATTTT. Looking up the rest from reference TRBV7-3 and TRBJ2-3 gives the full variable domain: GAGVSQTPSNKVTEKGKYVELRCDPISGHTALYWYRQSLGQGPEFLIYFQGTGAADDSGLPNDRFFAVRPEGSVSTLKIQRTERGDSAVYLCASSSGLAGQNTQYFGPGTRLTVL.

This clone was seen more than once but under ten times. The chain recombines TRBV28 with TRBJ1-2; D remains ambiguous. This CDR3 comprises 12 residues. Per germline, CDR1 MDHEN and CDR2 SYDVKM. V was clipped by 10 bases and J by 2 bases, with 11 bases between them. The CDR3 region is CATQVSNYGYTF. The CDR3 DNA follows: TGTGCCACACAAGTCTCGAACTATGGCTACACCTTC.

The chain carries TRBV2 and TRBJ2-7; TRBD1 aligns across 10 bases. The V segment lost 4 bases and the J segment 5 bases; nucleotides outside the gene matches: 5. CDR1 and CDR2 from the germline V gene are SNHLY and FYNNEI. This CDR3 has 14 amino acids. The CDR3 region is CASSAGTGEDEQYF. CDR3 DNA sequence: TGTGCCAGCAGTGCCGGGACAGGGGAAGACGAGCAGTACTTC.

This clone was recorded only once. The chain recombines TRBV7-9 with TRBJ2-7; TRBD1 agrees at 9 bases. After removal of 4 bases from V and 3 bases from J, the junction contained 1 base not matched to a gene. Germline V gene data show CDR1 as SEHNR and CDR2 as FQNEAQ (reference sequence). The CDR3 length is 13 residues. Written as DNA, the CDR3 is TGTGCCAGCAGCTCGACAGGGGGCTACGAGCAGTACTTC. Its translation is CASSSTGGYEQYF.

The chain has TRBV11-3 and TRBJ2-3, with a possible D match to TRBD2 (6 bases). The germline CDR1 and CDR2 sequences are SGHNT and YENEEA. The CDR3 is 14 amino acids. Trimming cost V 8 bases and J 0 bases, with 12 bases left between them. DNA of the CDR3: TGTGCCAGCTCCTTGGGGGGAAGCACAGATACGCAGTATTTT. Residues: CASSLGGSTDTQYF.